The clone carrying this T cell receptor (beta chain) has more than one count but fewer than ten. Its antigen is unknown. TCRdb processed the RACE reads anew with MiXCR; each CDR3 protein has one entry. The profile covers around 75,000 distinct CDR3 sequences, with 9% to 12% appearing a single time and roughly 6.8% taken by the ten largest. The entry originates in a study of human T cells and chemical hapten exposure. Study details: Recorded diagnoses among the mostly female patients were alopecia areata, totalis or universalis.

V lost 7 bases and J lost 5; bases outside the gene matches: 16. Germline-derived CDR1 and CDR2 are DFQATT and SNEGSKA (reference sequence). The CDR3 runs 15 residues. Time point here: patch test 2, 6 weeks after DPC sensitization. Treatment of the sample: therapeutic diphenylcyclopropenone sensitization with weekly scalp DPC. Patches went on only after blood had been drawn each time. Regarding the study as a whole: Sensitization with DPC brought no change to TCRs above 1 in 1000 in frequency.

The rearrangement uses TRBV20-1 and TRBJ2-5, with 7 bases lining up with TRBD2. The sequences come from whole blood, collected in connection with sensitization to the hapten diphenylcyclopropenone (DPC). The TCR originated in a woman between 50 and 59 years old with alopecia areata. Some clones in this sample may be carry-over from other donors' samples. CDR3 amino acids: CSGVVLGGPRETQYF. CDR3 nucleotides: TGCAGTGGGGTGGTATTGGGAGGGCCACGGGAGACCCAGTACTTC.